The 2 T cell receptor beta chains below all came from one sample that was sequenced in a study of PD-1 blockade in classical Hodgkin lymphoma. The time point was: newly diagnosed, previously untreated cHL patient sample. Measured with immunoSEQ multiplex PCR; TCRdb has only the in-frame clones, and not every one. The top ten hold approximately 3.9% of the sample, which has tens of thousands of clones, roughly 90% seen once. Sample: peripheral blood mononuclear cells (PBMCs). These receptors all stem from a human donor with classical Hodgkin lymphoma.

The rearrangement joins TRBV6-4 to TRBJ2-7; 9 bases are a match to TRBD2. The J segment lost 7 bases and the V segment lost 4 bases, leaving 8 bases of the junction unmatched. CDR1 MRHNA and CDR2 SNTAGT come from the germline V gene. CDR3 size: 14 residues. Here the CDR3 DNA reads TGTGCCAGCAGTGTTAGCGGGAGATCCGGGGAGCAGTACTTC. It is translated as CASSVSGRSGEQYF.

The rearrangement uses TRBV15 and TRBJ2-4; tentatively, D is TRBD2 (6 bases). This CDR3 spans 14 amino acids. The V gene lost 8 bases and the J gene lost 2 bases, with 13 bases spanning the gap. The germline CDR1 and CDR2 sequences are LNHNV and YYDKDF (reference sequence). CDR3 residues: CATRPGDTKNIQYF. CDR3 DNA: TGTGCCACCCGCCCGGGGGATACCAAAAACATTCAGTACTTC.